These T cell receptor beta chains were read from a single sample in a study of spatial heterogeneity in lung cancer. TCRdb re-derived calls from the 5' RACE reads in MiXCR, one entry per CDR3 protein. The repertoire holds under 75,000 distinct CDR3 sequences, around 8.9% seen once, with roughly 1.8% in the top ten. Sequenced here: PBMCs, sampled at follow-up. These receptors all stem from a female donor with early-stage non-small cell lung cancer. Each CDR3 is given with its conserved first and last residue. The D gene is left open where the match is weak. The size entry is marked missing in some rows and otherwise reads once, few, many or a size class.

J gene | V gene | CDR3 length | clone size | D gene | CDR3 DNA | CDR3 protein
TRBJ2-1 | TRBV7-9 | 14 | NA | NA | TGTGCCAGCAGCTTAGTTTCCGCCCTCCTTGAGCAGTTCTTC | CASSLVSALLEQFF
TRBJ2-4 | TRBV5-1 | 15 | many | TRBD2 | TGCGCCAGCAGCCCCGTACTAGCGGGAAAAAACATTCAGTACTTC | CASSPVLAGKNIQYF
TRBJ2-7 | TRBV6-6 | 13 | many | TRBD2 | TGTGCCAGCGGGGGACTAGCGGGAGGGGATGAATACTTC | CASGGLAGGDEYF
TRBJ2-3 | TRBV25-1 | 12 | NA | NA | TGTGCCAGCAGCCCGGACCTTGGTACGCAGTATTTT | CASSPDLGTQYF
TRBJ2-1 | TRBV5-4 | 17 | NA | TRBD2 | TGTGCCAGCAGCTTGGCCATTGCGGGAGGGCCCGGGGATGAGCAGTTCTTC | CASSLAIAGGPGDEQFF
TRBJ2-3 | TRBV6-5 | 14 | many | NA | TGTGCCAGCAGTTACGCCACGACGACTCCTACGCAGTATTTT | CASSYATTTPTQYF
TRBJ2-1 | TRBV5-1 | 18 | many | NA | TGCGCCAGCAGCTTGTTGTCCGGTGGATATCTTACGGACAATGAGCAGTTCTTC | CASSLLSGGYLTDNEQFF
TRBJ2-1 | TRBV12-3/TRBV12-4 | 16 | many | TRBD2 | TGTGCCAGCGCCCCGGGGGGTGTAGTCACCTACAATGAGCAGTTCTTC | CASAPGGVVTYNEQFF
TRBJ1-2 | TRBV6-5 | 18 | many | NA | TGTGCCAGCAGTTACTACGCATCCCCACAGGAACTTAACTATGGCTACACCTTC | CASSYYASPQELNYGYTF
TRBJ2-1 | TRBV5-1 | 15 | NA | NA | TGCGCCAGCAGCTTCAGGGTGGGGACCCACAGTGAGCAGTTCTTC | CASSFRVGTHSEQFF
TRBJ2-3 | TRBV3-1 | 17 | many | TRBD2 | TGTGCCAGCAGTCTTCCTACAGGGCGGGGGGATGCAGATACGCAGTATTTT | CASSLPTGRGDADTQYF
TRBJ2-1 | TRBV7-2 | 15 | many | NA | TGTGCCAGCAGCTTAGCCCTAGCGTCTTACAATGAGCAGTTCTTC | CASSLALASYNEQFF
TRBJ1-2 | TRBV28 | 15 | many | TRBD1 | TGTGCCAGCAGTTTATTGGGACAGGTTGCCCATGGCTACACCTTC | CASSLLGQVAHGYTF
TRBJ1-5 | TRBV4-1 | 14 | many | NA | TGCGCCAGCAGCCAAGACATGGGGGGTCAGCCCCAGCATTTT | CASSQDMGGQPQHF
TRBJ2-2 | TRBV28 | 14 | many | NA | TGTGCGGGCCGGAAAGGCGAGAACACCGGGGAGCTGTTTTTT | CAGRKGENTGELFF
TRBJ2-1 | TRBV12-3/TRBV12-4 | 17 | NA | TRBD2 | TGTGCCAGCAGCTTTCTAGGGGGACTAGCGGGACGGAATGAGCAGTTCTTC | CASSFLGGLAGRNEQFF
TRBJ2-5 | TRBV5-1 | 14 | medium-sized | NA | TGCGCCAGCAGCTGGAGGGGGGGCCAAGAGACCCAGTACTTC | CASSWRGGQETQYF
TRBJ1-5 | TRBV27 | 13 | NA | NA | TGTGCCAGCAGTTCAAGTTTATGGCAGCCCCAGCATTTT | CASSSSLWQPQHF
TRBJ1-2 | TRBV27 | 12 | NA | TRBD1 | TGTGCCAGCAGTCAACAGGGGGATGGCTACACCTTC | CASSQQGDGYTF
TRBJ1-4 | TRBV5-1 | 14 | many | NA | TGCGCCAGCAGCTCGACTCCAACTAATGAAAAACTGTTTTTT | CASSSTPTNEKLFF
TRBJ1-4 | TRBV30 | 13 | many | NA | TGTGCCTGGAGGAAGAGTGTTTGGGAAAAACTGTTTTTT | CAWRKSVWEKLFF
TRBJ2-7 | TRBV20-1 | 14 | few | NA | TGCAGTGCCCAGGACCAAAGTAGTGTCTACGAGCAGTACTTC | CSAQDQSSVYEQYF
TRBJ1-4 | TRBV6-5 | 12 | NA | NA | TGTGCCAGCGGAACTGTCGGTGAAAAACTGTTTTTT | CASGTVGEKLFF
TRBJ2-7 | TRBV11-3 | 13 | many | NA | TGTGCCAGCAGCTTGGACGGAGCTTCCGAGCAGTACTTC | CASSLDGASEQYF
TRBJ1-6 | TRBV30 | 14 | many | NA | TGTGCCTGGACGACAAGCTCCTATAATTCACCCCTCCACTTT | CAWTTSSYNSPLHF
TRBJ2-3 | TRBV7-9 | 13 | few | NA | TGTGCCAGCAGCTTTGGTAGCACAGATACGCAGTATTTT | CASSFGSTDTQYF
TRBJ1-5 | TRBV6-2/TRBV6-3 | 15 | many | NA | TGTGCCAGCAGTCCCCCAGGGGAAGGAGATCAGCCCCAGCATTTT | CASSPPGEGDQPQHF
TRBJ2-4 | TRBV19 | 13 | many | TRBD1 | TGTGCCAGTAGCTCCGGGACAGACAACATTCAGTACTTC | CASSSGTDNIQYF
TRBJ1-5 | TRBV3-1 | 15 | few | NA | TGTGCCAGCAGCCAAGGGCCTGGCCTCAATCAGCCCCAGCATTTT | CASSQGPGLNQPQHF
TRBJ2-1 | TRBV20-1 | 13 | NA | NA | TGCAGTGCTAGAGAAGTGAGCCGAAATGAGCAGTTCTTC | CSAREVSRNEQFF
TRBJ2-5 | TRBV27 | 17 | many | TRBD1 | TGTGCCAGCAGAGGAGCAGCGGCAGGGGGCCGTCGAGAGACCCAGTACTTC | CASRGAAAGGRRETQYF
TRBJ2-7 | TRBV10-3 | 16 | many | NA | TGTGCCATCAGTGCCATTAGGGCGGTAGGTGCGGGGGAGCAGTACTTC | CAISAIRAVGAGEQYF
TRBJ2-2 | TRBV28 | 12 | many | NA | TGTGCCAGCAGTTCCAGCGCCGGGGAGCTGTTTTTT | CASSSSAGELFF
TRBJ1-1 | TRBV10-3 | 14 | many | TRBD1 | TGTGCCATCAGCCCGGGACAGGGATGGACTGAAGCTTTCTTT | CAISPGQGWTEAFF
TRBJ2-5 | TRBV11-2 | 13 | many | NA | TGTGCCAGCAGCTTAAACAGAGAAGAGACCCAGTACTTC | CASSLNREETQYF
TRBJ2-5 | TRBV11-2 | 14 | NA | NA | TGTGCCAGCAGTCCCGGATGGGTCCGAGAGACCCAGTACTTC | CASSPGWVRETQYF
TRBJ2-1 | TRBV19 | 17 | many | NA | TGTGCCAGTAGTATAGAAGACGGGAAAAACTCCTACAATGAGCAGTTCTTC | CASSIEDGKNSYNEQFF
TRBJ2-7 | TRBV4-2 | 15 | many | TRBD2 | TGTGCCAGCAGCCAAGGGACTAGCGGGAGCCACGAGCAGTACTTC | CASSQGTSGSHEQYF
TRBJ1-2 | TRBV6-6 | 13 | many | NA | TGTGCCAGCAGTCCGACAGCCAACTATGGCTACACCTTC | CASSPTANYGYTF
TRBJ2-3 | TRBV7-2 | 15 | many | TRBD1 | TGTGCCAGCAGCTCTGACAGGGGGAGAACAGATACGCAGTATTTT | CASSSDRGRTDTQYF
TRBJ1-2 | TRBV6-6 | 15 | many | TRBD1 | TGTGCCAGCAGTCTGCCGGGAGGACAGGGCTATGGCTACACCTTC | CASSLPGGQGYGYTF
TRBJ1-1 | TRBV29-1 | 13 | NA | NA | TGCAGCGTTGGGGAGGGTGGGAACACTGAAGCTTTCTTT | CSVGEGGNTEAFF
TRBJ2-7 | TRBV28 | 15 | many | TRBD2 | TGTGCCAGCAGCAATAGACTAGCGGGGACCTACGAGCAGTACTTC | CASSNRLAGTYEQYF
TRBJ2-1 | TRBV6-2/TRBV6-3 | 11 | many | NA | TGTGCCAGCAGTTCGGCTCAGGAGCAGTTCTTC | CASSSAQEQFF
TRBJ2-7 | TRBV4-1 | 17 | many | TRBD2 | TGCGCCAGCAGCCCGGGACTAGCGGGAGCTCAGTCCTACGAGCAGTACTTC | CASSPGLAGAQSYEQYF
TRBJ2-7 | TRBV28 | 16 | many | TRBD2 | TGTGCCAGCAGTTTTACCCCCACTAGCGGGGGGTACGAGCAGTACTTC | CASSFTPTSGGYEQYF
TRBJ2-5 | TRBV11-2 | 12 | many | NA | TGTGCCAGCAGCTTAGAGTCAGAGACCCAGTACTTC | CASSLESETQYF
TRBJ2-5 | TRBV18 | 13 | once | NA | TGTGCCAGCTCACCACCGGGGCAGGAGACCCAGTACTTC | CASSPPGQETQYF
TRBJ1-1 | TRBV7-6 | 14 | many | NA | TGTGCCAGCAGCCCTTCGACCCCCCCGCGTGAGGCTTTCTTT | CASSPSTPPREAFF
TRBJ2-1 | TRBV7-2 | 15 | many | TRBD2 | TGTGCCAGCAGCCTACTAGCGGGAGGGCTTGGTGAGCAGTTCTTC | CASSLLAGGLGEQFF